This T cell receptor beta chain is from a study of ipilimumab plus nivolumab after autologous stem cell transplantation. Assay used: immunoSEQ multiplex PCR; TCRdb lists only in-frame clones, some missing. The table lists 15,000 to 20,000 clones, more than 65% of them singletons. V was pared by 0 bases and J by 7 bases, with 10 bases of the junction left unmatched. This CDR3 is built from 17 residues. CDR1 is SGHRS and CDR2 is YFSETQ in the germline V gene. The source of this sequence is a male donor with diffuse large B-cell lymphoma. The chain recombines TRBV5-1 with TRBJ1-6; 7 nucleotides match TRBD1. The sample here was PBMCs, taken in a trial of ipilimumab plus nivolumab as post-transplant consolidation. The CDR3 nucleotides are TGCGCCAGCAGCTTGGACCACCTACAGGGGAACAATTCACCCCTCCACTTT. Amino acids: CASSLDHLQGNNSPLHF.